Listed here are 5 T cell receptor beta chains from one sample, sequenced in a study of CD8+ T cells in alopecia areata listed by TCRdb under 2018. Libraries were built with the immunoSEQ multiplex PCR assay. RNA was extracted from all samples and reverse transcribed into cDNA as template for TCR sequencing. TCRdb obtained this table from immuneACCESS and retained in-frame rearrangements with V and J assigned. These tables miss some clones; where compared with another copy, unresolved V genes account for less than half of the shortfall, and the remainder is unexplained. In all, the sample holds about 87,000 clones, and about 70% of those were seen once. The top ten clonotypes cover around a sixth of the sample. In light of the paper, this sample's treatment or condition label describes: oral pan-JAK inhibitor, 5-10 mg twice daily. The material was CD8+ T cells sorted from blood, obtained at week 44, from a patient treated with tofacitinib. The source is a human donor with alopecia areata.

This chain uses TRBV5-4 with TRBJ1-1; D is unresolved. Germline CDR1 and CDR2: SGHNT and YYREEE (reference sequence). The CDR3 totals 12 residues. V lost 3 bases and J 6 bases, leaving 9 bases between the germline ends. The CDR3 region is CASSSHEPEAFF. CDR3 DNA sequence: TGTGCCAGCAGCTCACATGAACCTGAAGCTTTCTTT. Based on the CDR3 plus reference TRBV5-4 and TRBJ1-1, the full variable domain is ETGVTQSPTHLIKTRGQQVTLRCSSQSGHNTVSWYQQALGQGPQFIFQYYREEENGRGNFPPRFSGLQFPNYSSELNVNALELDDSALYLCASSSHEPEAFFGQGTRLTVV.

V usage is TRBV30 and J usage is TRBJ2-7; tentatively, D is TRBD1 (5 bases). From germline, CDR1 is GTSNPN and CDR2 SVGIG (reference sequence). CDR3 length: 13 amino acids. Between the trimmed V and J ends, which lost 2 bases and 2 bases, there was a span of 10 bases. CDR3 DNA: TGTGCCTGGAGTCAGGGAACCACCTACGAGCAGTACTTC. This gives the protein CAWSQGTTYEQYF.

The DNA of the CDR3 is TGCAGCGTCACGTTAGGGACTAGACTCGATCAGTGGGGTAGGGGAGGGGCAACAGATACGCAGTATTTT. Amino acids: CSVTLGTRLDQWGRGGATDTQYF. V and J are TRBV29-1 and TRBJ2-3; 8 nucleotides agree with TRBD2. The CDR3 length is 23 residues. Germline loops: CDR1 SQVTM, CDR2 ANQGSEA. The ends lost 6 bases at V and 3 bases at J; junction bases unmatched: 35.

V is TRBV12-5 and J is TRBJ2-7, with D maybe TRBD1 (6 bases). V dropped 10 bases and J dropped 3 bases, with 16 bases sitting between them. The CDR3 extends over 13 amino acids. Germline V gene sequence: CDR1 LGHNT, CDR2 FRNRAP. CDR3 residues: CATRSGDDYEQYF. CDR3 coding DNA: TGTGCTACTAGGTCAGGGGATGACTACGAGCAGTACTTC.

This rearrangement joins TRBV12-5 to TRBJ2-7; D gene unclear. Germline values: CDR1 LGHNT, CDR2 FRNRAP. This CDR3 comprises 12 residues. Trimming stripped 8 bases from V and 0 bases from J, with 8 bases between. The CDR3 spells CASRTDSYEQYF. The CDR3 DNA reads TGTGCTAGTAGAACAGACTCCTACGAGCAGTACTTC.